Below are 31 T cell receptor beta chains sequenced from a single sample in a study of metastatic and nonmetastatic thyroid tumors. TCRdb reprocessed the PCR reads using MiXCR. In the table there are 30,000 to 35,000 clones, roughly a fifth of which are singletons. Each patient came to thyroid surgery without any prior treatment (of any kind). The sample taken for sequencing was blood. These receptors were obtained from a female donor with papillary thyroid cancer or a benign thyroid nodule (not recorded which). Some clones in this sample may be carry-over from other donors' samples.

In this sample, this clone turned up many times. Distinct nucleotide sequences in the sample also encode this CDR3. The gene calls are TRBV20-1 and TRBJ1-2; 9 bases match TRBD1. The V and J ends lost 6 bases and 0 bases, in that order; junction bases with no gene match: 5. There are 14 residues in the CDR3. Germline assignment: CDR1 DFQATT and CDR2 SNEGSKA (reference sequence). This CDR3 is CSATRQGANYGYTF. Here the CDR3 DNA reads TGCAGTGCCACAAGACAGGGGGCTAACTATGGCTACACCTTC.

Written as DNA, the CDR3 is TGTGCCAGCAGCCCCCTCGCCGGGGAGCTGTTTTTT. The encoded protein is CASSPLAGELFF. The genes are TRBV6-1 and TRBJ2-2; D uncertain. The CDR3 sequence is 12 residues long. Germline V gene sequence: CDR1 MNHNS, CDR2 SASEGT. Trimming stripped 6 bases from V and 6 bases from J, with 8 bases between.

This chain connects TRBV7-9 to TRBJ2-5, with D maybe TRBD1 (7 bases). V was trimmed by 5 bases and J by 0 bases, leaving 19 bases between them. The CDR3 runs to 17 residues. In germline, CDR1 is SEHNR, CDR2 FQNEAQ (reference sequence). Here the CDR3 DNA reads TGTGCCAGCAGCCCACGGGGCCAGGGGGACTACCAAGAGACCCAGTACTTC. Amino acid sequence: CASSPRGQGDYQETQYF.

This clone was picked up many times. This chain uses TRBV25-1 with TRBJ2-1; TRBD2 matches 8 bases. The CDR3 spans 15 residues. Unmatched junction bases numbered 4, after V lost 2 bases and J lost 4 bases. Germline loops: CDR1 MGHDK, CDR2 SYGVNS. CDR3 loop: CASSEGSGSYNEQFF. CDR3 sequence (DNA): TGTGCCAGCAGTGAAGGAAGCGGGAGTTACAATGAGCAGTTCTTC. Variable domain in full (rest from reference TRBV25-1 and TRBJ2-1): EADIYQTPRYLVIGTGKKITLECSQTMGHDKMYWYQQDPGMELHLIHYSYGVNSTEKGDLSSESTVSRIRTEHFPLTLESARPSHTSQYLCASSEGSGSYNEQFFGPGTRLTVL.

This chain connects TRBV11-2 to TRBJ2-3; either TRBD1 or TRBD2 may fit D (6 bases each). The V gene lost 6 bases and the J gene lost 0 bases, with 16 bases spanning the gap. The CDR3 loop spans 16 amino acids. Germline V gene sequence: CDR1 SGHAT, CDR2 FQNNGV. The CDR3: CASSPRGTSSTDTQYF. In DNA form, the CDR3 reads TGTGCCAGCAGTCCCCGGGGGACATCCAGCACAGATACGCAGTATTTT.

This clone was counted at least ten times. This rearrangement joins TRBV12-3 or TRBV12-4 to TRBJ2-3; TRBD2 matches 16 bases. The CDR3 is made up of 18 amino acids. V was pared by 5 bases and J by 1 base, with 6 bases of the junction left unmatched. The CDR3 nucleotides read TGTGCCAGCAGTCCCGGGACTAGCGGGGGGGCCGGCACAGATACGCAGTATTTT. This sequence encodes CASSPGTSGGAGTDTQYF.

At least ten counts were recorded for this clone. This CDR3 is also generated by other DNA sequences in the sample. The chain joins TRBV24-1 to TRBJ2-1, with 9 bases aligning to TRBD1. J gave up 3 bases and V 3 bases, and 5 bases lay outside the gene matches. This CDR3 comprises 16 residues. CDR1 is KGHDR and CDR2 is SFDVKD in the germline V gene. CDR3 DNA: TGTGCCACCAGTGATCCCGGGACAGGGTACTACAATGAGCAGTTCTTC. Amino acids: CATSDPGTGYYNEQFF.

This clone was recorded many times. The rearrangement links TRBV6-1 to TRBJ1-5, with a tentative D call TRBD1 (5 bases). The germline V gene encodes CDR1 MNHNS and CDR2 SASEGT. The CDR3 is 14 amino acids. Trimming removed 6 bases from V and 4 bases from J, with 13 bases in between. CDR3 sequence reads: CASSTRGQNQPQHF. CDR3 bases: TGTGCCAGCAGCACGAGGGGCCAGAATCAGCCCCAGCATTTT.

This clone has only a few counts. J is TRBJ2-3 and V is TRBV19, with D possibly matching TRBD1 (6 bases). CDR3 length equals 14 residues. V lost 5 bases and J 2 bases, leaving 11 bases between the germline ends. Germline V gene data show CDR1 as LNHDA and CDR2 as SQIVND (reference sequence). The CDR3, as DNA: TGTGCCAGTAGTCTCAGGACAGCCACAGATACGCAGTATTTT. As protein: CASSLRTATDTQYF.

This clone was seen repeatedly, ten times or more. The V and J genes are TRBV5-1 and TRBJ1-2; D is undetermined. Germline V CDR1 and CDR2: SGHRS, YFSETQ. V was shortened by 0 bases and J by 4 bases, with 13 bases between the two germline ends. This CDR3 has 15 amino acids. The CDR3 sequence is CASSLGAGSPYGYTF. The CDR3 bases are TGCGCCAGCAGCTTGGGGGCAGGTAGTCCCTATGGCTACACCTTC.

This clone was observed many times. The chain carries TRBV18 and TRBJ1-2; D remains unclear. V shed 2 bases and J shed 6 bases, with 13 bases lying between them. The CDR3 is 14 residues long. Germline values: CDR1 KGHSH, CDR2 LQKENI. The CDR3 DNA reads TGTGCCAGCTCACCAGACGGGAAATGGGATGGCTACACCTTC. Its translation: CASSPDGKWDGYTF.

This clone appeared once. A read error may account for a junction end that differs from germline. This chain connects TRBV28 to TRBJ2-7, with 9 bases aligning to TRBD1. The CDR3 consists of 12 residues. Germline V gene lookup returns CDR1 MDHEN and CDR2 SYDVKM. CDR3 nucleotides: TGTGCCATCGGGACAGGGATCCACGAGCAATACTTC. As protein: CAIGTGIHEQYF.

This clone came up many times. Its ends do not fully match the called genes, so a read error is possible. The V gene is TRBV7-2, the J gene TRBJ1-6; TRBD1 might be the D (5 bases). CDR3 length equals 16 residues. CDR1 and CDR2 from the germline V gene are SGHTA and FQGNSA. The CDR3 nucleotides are TGTGCCAGCAGCGGGGGGTCGAGCTCCTATAACTCACCCCTCCACTTT. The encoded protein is CASSGGSSSYNSPLHF.

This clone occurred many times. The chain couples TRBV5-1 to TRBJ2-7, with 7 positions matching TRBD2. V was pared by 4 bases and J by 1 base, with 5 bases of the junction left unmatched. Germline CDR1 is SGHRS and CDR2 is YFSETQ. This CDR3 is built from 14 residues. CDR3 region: CASSPRGGSYEQYF. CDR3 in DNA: TGCGCCAGCAGCCCCCGGGGAGGGTCCTACGAGCAGTACTTC.

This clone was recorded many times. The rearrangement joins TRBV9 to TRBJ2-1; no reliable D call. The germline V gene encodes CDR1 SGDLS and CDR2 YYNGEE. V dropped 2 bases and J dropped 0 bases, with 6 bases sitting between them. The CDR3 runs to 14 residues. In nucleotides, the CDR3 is TGTGCCAGCAGCGTGAGTAGCTCCTACAATGAGCAGTTCTTC. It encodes CASSVSSSYNEQFF.

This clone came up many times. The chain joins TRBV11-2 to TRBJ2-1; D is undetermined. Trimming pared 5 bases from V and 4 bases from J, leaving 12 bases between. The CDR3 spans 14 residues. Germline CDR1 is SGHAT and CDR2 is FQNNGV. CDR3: CASSLYGSYNEQFF. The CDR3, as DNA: TGTGCCAGCAGCCTTTATGGGTCTTACAATGAGCAGTTCTTC.

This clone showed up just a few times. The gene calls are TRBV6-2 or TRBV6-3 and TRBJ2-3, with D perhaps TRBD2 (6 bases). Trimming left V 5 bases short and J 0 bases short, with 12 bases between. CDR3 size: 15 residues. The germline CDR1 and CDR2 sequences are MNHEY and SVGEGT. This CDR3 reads CASSVLAGSTDTQYF. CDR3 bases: TGTGCCAGCAGTGTCTTGGCGGGGAGCACAGATACGCAGTATTTT.

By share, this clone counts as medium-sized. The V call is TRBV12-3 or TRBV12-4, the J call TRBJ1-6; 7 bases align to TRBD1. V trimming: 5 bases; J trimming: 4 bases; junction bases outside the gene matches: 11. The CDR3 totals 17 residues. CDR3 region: CASSPPGQKRYNSPLHF. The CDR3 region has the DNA TGTGCCAGCAGTCCACCGGGACAGAAAAGATATAATTCACCCCTCCACTTT.

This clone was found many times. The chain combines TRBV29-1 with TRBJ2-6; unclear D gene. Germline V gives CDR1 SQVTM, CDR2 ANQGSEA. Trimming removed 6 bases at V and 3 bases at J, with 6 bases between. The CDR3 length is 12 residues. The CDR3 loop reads CSVVGGANVLTF. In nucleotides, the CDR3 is TGCAGCGTGGTTGGTGGGGCCAACGTCCTGACTTTC.

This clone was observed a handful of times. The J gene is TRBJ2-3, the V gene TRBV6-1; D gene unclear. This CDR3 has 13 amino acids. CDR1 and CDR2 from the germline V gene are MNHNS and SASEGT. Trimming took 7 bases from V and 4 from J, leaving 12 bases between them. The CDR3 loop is CASKRSGADTQYF. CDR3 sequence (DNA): TGTGCCAGCAAGAGGTCAGGCGCAGATACGCAGTATTTT.

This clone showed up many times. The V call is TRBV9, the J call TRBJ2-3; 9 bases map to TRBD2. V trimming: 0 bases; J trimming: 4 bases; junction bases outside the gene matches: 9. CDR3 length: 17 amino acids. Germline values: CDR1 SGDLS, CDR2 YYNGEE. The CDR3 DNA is TGTGCCAGCAGCGTAGTACCCGGACTAGCGAGGGCAGATACGCAGTATTTT. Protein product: CASSVVPGLARADTQYF.

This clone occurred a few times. The CDR3 sequence is CASSSGDNNLYGYTF. CDR3 coding DNA: TGTGCCAGCAGCTCAGGGGACAATAACCTCTATGGCTACACCTTC. The chain links TRBV28 to TRBJ1-2, with D perhaps TRBD1 (6 bases). The CDR3 length is 15 residues. The germline gives CDR1 MDHEN, CDR2 SYDVKM. Trimming pared 6 bases from V and 4 bases from J, leaving 18 bases between.

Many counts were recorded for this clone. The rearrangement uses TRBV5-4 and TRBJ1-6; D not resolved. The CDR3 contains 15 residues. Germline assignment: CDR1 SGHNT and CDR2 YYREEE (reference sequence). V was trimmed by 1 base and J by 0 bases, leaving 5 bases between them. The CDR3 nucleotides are TGTGCCAGCAGCTTGAAGGGCTCCTATAATTCACCCCTCCACTTT. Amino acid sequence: CASSLKGSYNSPLHF.

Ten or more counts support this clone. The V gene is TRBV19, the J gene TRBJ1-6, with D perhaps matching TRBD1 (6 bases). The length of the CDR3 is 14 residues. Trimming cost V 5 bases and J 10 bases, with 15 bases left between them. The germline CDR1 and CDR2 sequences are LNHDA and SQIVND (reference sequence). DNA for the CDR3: TGTGCCAGTAGTCAACAGGGTTCTGGGTCACCCCTCCACTTT. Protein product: CASSQQGSGSPLHF.

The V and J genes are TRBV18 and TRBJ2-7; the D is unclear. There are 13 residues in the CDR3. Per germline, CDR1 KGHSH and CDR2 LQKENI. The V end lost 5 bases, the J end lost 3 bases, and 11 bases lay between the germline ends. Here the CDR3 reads CASSLNKHYEQYF. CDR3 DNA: TGTGCCAGCTCATTGAATAAGCACTACGAGCAGTACTTC.

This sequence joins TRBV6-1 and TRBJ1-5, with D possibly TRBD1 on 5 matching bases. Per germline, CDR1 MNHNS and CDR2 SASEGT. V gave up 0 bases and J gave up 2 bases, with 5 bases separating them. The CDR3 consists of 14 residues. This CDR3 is CASSEAGGNQPQHF. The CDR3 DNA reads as TGTGCCAGCAGTGAAGCAGGGGGCAATCAGCCCCAGCATTTT.

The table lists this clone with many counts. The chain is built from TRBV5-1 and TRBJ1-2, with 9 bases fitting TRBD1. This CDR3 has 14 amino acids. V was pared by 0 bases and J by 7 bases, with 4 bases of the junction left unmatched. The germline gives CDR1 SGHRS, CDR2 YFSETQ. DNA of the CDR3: TGCGCCAGCAGCTTGGCCCGGGACAGGGTTGGCTACACCTTC. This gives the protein CASSLARDRVGYTF.

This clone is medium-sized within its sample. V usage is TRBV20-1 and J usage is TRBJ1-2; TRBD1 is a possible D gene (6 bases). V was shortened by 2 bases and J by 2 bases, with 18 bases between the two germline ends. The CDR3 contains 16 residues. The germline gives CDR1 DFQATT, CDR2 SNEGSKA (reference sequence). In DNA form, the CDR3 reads TGCAGTGCTAGAACCTGGACAGTATTGGGCAACTATGGCTACACCTTC. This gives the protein CSARTWTVLGNYGYTF.

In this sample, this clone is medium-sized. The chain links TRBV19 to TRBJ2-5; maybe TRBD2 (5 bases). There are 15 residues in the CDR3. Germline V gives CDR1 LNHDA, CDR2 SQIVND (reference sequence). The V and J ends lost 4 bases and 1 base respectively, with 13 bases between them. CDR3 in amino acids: CASSTSLVIQETQYF. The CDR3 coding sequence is TGTGCCAGTAGTACATCACTAGTAATCCAAGAGACCCAGTACTTC. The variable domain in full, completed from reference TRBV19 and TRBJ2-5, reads DGGITQSPKYLFRKEGQNVTLSCEQNLNHDAMYWYRQDPGQGLRLIYYSQIVNDFQKGDIAEGYSVSREKKESFPLTVTSAQKNPTAFYLCASSTSLVIQETQYFGPGTRLLVL.

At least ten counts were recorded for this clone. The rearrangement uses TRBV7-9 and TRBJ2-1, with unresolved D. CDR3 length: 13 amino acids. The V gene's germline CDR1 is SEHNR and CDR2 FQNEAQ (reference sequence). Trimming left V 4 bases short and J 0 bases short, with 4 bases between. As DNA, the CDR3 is TGTGCCAGCAGCTCAAACTCCTACAATGAGCAGTTCTTC. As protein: CASSSNSYNEQFF.

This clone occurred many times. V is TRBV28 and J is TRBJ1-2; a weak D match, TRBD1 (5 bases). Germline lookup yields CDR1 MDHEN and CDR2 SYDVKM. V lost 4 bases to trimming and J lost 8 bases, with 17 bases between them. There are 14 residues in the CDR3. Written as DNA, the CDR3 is TGTGCCAGCAGTTATTCGACAATGGGGGTCGGCTACACCTTC. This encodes CASSYSTMGVGYTF.